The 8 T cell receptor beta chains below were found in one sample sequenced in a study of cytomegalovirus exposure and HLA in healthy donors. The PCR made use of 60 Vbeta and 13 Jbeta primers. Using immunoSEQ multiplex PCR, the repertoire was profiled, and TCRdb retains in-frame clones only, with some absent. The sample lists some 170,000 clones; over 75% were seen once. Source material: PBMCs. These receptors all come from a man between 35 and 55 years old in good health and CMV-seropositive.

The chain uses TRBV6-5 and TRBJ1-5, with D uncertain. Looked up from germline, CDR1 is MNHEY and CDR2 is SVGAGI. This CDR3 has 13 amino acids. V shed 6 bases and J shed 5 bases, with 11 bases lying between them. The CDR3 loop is CASSRVTHQPQHF. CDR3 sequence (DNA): TGTGCCAGCAGCCGGGTCACTCATCAGCCCCAGCATTTT.

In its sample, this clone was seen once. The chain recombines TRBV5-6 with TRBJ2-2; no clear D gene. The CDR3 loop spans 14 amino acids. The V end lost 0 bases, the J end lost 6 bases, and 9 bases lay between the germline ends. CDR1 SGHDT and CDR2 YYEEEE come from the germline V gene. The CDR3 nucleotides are TGTGCCAGCAGCTTGGTCGTGTTTTCCGGGGAGCTGTTTTTT. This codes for CASSLVVFSGELFF.

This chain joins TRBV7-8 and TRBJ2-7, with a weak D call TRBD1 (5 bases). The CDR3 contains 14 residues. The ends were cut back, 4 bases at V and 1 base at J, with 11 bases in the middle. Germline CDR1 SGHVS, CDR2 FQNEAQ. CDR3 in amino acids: CASSSSDSSYEQYF. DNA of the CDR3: TGTGCCAGCAGCTCCTCAGACAGTTCCTACGAGCAGTACTTC.

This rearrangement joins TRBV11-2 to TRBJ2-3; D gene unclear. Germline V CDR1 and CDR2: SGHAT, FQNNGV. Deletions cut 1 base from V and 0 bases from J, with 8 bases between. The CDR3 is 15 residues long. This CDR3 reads CASSLVLRSTDTQYF. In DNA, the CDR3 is TGTGCCAGCAGCTTAGTTCTGAGGAGCACAGATACGCAGTATTTT.

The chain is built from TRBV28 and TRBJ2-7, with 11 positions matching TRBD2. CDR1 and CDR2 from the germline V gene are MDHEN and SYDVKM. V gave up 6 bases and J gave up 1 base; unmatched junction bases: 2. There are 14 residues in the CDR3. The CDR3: CASRPSGRSYEQYF. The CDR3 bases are TGTGCCAGCAGGCCTAGCGGGAGGTCCTACGAGCAGTACTTC.

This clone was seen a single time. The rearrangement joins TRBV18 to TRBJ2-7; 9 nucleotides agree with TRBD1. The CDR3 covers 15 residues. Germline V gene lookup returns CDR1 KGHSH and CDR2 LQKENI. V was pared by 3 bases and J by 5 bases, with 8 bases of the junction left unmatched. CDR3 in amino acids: CASSPGTGNFNEQYF. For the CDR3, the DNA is TGTGCCAGCTCACCTGGGACAGGGAACTTCAACGAGCAGTACTTC.

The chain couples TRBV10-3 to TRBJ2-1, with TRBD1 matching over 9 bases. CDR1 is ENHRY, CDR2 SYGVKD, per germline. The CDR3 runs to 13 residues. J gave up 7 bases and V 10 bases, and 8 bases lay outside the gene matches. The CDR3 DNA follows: TGTGCCACTGAGGGGACAGGGAGTAATGAGCAGTTCTTC. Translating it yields CATEGTGSNEQFF.

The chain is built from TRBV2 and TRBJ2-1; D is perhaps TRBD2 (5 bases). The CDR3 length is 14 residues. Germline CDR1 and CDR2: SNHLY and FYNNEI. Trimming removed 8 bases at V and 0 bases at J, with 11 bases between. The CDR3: CASSGLASYNEQFF. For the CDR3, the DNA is TGTGCCAGCTCGGGGTTAGCCTCCTACAATGAGCAGTTCTTC.